Listed here are 12 T cell receptor beta chains from one sample, sequenced in a study of CD8+CD57+ T cells in acquired aplastic anemia. According to the study, genomic DNA was the template for TCR beta VDJ and CDR3 profiling. TCRdb passed the reads through MiXCR, listing each CDR3 protein once. The data hold roughly 180,000 distinct CDR3 sequences, with about 47% observed a single time. Sequenced: sorted CD4+, CD8+, or CD8+CD57+ T cells (not recorded which) from PBMCs. The source is a human donor in good health.

The gene calls are TRBV20-1 and TRBJ1-2; D unclear. The germline V gene has CDR1 DFQATT and CDR2 SNEGSKA (reference sequence). The CDR3 totals 13 residues. Trimming took 3 bases from V and 2 from J, leaving 10 bases between them. As DNA, the CDR3 is TGCAGTGCTAGTGCACGGATAAACTATGGCTACACCTTC. It translates to CSASARINYGYTF.

In its sample, this clonotype was seen many times. This chain uses TRBV11-3 with TRBJ2-7, with D uncertain. Germline V CDR1 and CDR2: SGHNT, YENEEA. The length of the CDR3 is 12 residues. With 0 bases removed from V and 7 bases from J, the gap between germline ends came to 7 bases. In DNA form, the CDR3 reads TGTGCCAGCAGCTTAGAAAGGCGGGAGCAGTACTTC. It is translated as CASSLERREQYF.

This chain uses TRBV20-1 with TRBJ2-7; 7 positions match TRBD1. The ends lost 1 base at V and 6 bases at J; junction bases unmatched: 9. CDR1 is DFQATT, CDR2 SNEGSKA, per germline (reference sequence). This CDR3 is built from 14 residues. The CDR3 nucleotides read TGCAGTGCTAGAGGTTTAGGGGGCCCGGGCGAGCAGTACTTC. Translated: CSARGLGGPGEQYF.

V and J are TRBV3-1 and TRBJ2-2; no clear D gene. V was trimmed by 1 base and J by 13 bases, leaving 13 bases between them. The V gene's germline CDR1 is LGHDT and CDR2 YNNKEL (reference sequence). This CDR3 region has 13 residues. CDR3 residues: CASSQGAGEGLFF. DNA of the CDR3: TGTGCCAGCAGCCAAGGAGCAGGTGAAGGGCTGTTTTTT.

This clonotype was detected many times. The chain uses TRBV6-1 and TRBJ1-6, with D possibly being TRBD1 (5 bases). CDR3 length: 14 residues. The V gene lost 6 bases and the J gene lost 5 bases, with 11 bases spanning the gap. The germline V gene encodes CDR1 MNHNS and CDR2 SASEGT. This chain's CDR3 is CASSGQTDNSPLHF. For the CDR3, the DNA is TGTGCCAGCAGCGGACAAACGGATAATTCACCCCTCCACTTT.

With regard to this clonotype: The conserved final phenylalanine or tryptophan is absent from the CDR3, which likely points to a read error. The chain carries TRBV24-1 and TRBJ1-2, with no clear D. V lost 4 bases to trimming and J lost 4 bases, with 6 bases between them. Germline V CDR1 and CDR2: KGHDR, SFDVKD. The CDR3 is 12 amino acids. In nucleotides, the CDR3 is TGTGCCACCAGTGACGGAGTCTATGGCTACACCATC. It yields the protein CATSDGVYGYTI.

This clonotype was detected ten times or more. The CDR3 DNA follows: TGCGCCAGCAGCCAATTTGCGGGACAGGGCAACTATGGCTACACCTTC. Its translation: CASSQFAGQGNYGYTF. V and J are TRBV4-3 and TRBJ1-2; the match to TRBD1 covers 9 bases. With 2 bases clipped from V and 2 bases from J, the junction kept 6 bases outside the gene matches. This CDR3 is built from 16 residues. Germline V gene data show CDR1 as LGHNA and CDR2 as YSLEER.

The chain combines TRBV6-5 with TRBJ2-1; 8 nucleotides line up with TRBD1. Germline lookup yields CDR1 MNHEY and CDR2 SVGAGI. The V gene end was trimmed by 4 bases and the J gene end by 5 bases; junction bases not matched to a gene: 7. The CDR3 is 15 amino acids. Here the CDR3 DNA reads TGTGCCAGCAGTTCCTTGACAGGGGTCCACAATGAGCAGTTCTTC. Protein product: CASSSLTGVHNEQFF.

The chain has TRBV19 and TRBJ2-7; D gene uncertain. In germline, CDR1 is LNHDA, CDR2 SQIVND (reference sequence). This CDR3 is 14 amino acids long. The V end was cut by 8 bases, the J end by 5 bases, with 19 bases between. This CDR3 reads CASSQTGIEDEQYF. DNA for the CDR3: TGTGCCAGTTCCCAAACGGGTATAGAGGACGAGCAGTACTTC. The whole variable domain, filled in from reference TRBV19 and TRBJ2-7, reads DGGITQSPKYLFRKEGQNVTLSCEQNLNHDAMYWYRQDPGQGLRLIYYSQIVNDFQKGDIAEGYSVSREKKESFPLTVTSAQKNPTAFYLCASSQTGIEDEQYFGPGTRLTVT.

This clonotype was counted ten times or more. The rearrangement links TRBV2 to TRBJ1-1; TRBD1 matches at 9 bases. This CDR3 has 16 amino acids. Germline CDR1 and CDR2: SNHLY and FYNNEI. After removal of 4 bases from V and 3 bases from J, the junction contained 9 bases not matched to a gene. CDR3 DNA: TGTGCCAGCAGTGCGAGGGGACAGGGAACTTACACTGAAGCTTTCTTT. Protein: CASSARGQGTYTEAFF.

This chain links TRBV15 with TRBJ1-2, with D maybe TRBD1 (5 bases). Trimming stripped 0 bases from V and 2 bases from J, with 25 bases between. CDR3 length: 20 amino acids. In germline, CDR1 is LNHNV, CDR2 YYDKDF (reference sequence). The CDR3 region is CATSRDRGLLSGGINYGYTF. The CDR3 nucleotides read TGTGCCACCAGCAGAGATCGGGGCCTACTGTCTGGGGGGATAAACTATGGCTACACCTTC.

The chain recombines TRBV29-1 with TRBJ1-1; D call uncertain. CDR3 size: 14 residues. The ends were cut back, 5 bases at V and 0 bases at J, with 13 bases in the middle. CDR1 is SQVTM, CDR2 ANQGSEA, per germline. The CDR3: CSVQRPAMNTEAFF. The CDR3 DNA sequence: TGCAGCGTTCAGAGGCCCGCAATGAACACTGAAGCTTTCTTT.